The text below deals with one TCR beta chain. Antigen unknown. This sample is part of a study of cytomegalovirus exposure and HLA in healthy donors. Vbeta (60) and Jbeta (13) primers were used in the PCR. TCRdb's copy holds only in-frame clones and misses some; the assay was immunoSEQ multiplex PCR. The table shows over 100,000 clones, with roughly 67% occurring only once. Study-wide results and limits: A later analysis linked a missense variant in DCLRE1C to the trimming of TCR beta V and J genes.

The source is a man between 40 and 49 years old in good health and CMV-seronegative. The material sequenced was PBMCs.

This chain's CDR3 is CASSYFGDMADTQYF. CDR3 sequence (DNA): TGCGCCAGCAGCTACTTCGGGGACATGGCAGATACGCAGTATTTT. The chain has TRBV5-1 and TRBJ2-3, with a weak D call TRBD1 (6 bases). The CDR3 spans 15 residues. Germline lookup yields CDR1 SGHRS and CDR2 YFSETQ. Deletions cut 3 bases from V and 4 bases from J, with 15 bases between.